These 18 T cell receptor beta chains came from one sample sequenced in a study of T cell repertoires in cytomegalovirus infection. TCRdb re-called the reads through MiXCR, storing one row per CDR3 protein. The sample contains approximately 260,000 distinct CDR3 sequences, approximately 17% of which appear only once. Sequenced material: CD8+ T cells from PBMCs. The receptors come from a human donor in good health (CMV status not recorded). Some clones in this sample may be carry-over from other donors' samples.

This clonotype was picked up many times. CDR3 sequence (DNA): TGTGCCAGCAGCCCAATGGCTAGCGGGGCGGCCTACAATGAGCAGTTCTTC. This codes for CASSPMASGAAYNEQFF. V and J are TRBV3-1 and TRBJ2-1, with TRBD2 matching 9 bases. This CDR3 is built from 17 residues. V shed 4 bases and J 2 bases; nucleotides not matched to a gene: 9. Germline CDR1 and CDR2: LGHDT and YNNKEL (reference sequence).

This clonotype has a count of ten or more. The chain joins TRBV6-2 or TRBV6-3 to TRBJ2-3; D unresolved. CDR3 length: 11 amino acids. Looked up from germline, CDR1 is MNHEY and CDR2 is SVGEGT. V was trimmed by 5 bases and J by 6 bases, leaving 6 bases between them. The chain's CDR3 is CASSPWDTQYF. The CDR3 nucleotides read TGTGCCAGCAGTCCCTGGGATACGCAGTATTTT.

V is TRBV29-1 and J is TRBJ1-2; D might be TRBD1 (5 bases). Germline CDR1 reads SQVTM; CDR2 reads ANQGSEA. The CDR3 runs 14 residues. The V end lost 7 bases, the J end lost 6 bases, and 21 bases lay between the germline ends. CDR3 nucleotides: TGCAGCGCCGACCGGGGAGGGACTGCAGATGGCTACACCTTC. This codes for CSADRGGTADGYTF.

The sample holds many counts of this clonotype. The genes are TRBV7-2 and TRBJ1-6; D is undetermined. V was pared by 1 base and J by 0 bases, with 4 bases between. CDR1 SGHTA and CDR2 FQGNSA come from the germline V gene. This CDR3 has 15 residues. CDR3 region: CASSLGTSYNSPLHF. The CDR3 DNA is TGTGCCAGCAGCTTAGGTACCTCCTATAATTCACCCCTCCACTTT. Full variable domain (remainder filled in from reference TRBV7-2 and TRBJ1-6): GAGVSQSPSNKVTEKGKDVELRCDPISGHTALYWYRQSLGQGLEFLIYFQGNSAPDKSGLPSDRFSAERTGGSVSTLTIQRTQQEDSAVYLCASSLGTSYNSPLHFGNGTRLTVT.

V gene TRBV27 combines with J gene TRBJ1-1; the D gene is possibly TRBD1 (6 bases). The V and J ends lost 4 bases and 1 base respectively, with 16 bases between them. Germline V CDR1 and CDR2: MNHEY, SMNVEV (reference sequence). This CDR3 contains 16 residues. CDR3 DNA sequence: TGTGCCAGCAGTTCCCCCTTTAGGGGGAGGAACACTGAAGCTTTCTTT. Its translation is CASSSPFRGRNTEAFF.

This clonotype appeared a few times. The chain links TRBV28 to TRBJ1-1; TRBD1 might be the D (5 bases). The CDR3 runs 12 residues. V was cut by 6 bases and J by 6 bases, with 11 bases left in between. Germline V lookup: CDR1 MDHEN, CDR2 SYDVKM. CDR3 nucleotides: TGTGCCAGCAGCATCCAGGGTTCTGAAGCTTTCTTT. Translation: CASSIQGSEAFF.

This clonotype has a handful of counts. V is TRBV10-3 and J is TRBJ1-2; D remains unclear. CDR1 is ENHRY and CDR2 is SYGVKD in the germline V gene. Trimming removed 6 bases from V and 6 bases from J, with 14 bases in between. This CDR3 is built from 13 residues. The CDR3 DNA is TGTGCCATCAGATCCGTACTATTAGATGGCTACACCTTC. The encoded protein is CAIRSVLLDGYTF.

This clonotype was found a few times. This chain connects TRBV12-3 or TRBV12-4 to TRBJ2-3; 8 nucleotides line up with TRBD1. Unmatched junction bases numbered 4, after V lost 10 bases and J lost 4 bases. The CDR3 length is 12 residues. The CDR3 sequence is CATQGAADTQYF. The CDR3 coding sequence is TGTGCCACCCAGGGGGCGGCAGATACGCAGTATTTT.

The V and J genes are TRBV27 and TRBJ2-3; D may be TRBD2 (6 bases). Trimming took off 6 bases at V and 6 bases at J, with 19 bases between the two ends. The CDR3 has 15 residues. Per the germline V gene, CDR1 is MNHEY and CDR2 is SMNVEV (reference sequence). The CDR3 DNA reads TGTGCCAGCAGGGCCATACGGTCGGGGGAGGATACGCAGTATTTT. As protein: CASRAIRSGEDTQYF.

DNA for the CDR3: TGTGCCAGCAGTTTAGATCACGGGGCCCCCTACGAGCAGTACTTC. As protein: CASSLDHGAPYEQYF. The chain employs TRBV12-3 or TRBV12-4 and TRBJ2-7; the D gene could be TRBD1 or TRBD2 (5 bases each). The CDR3 sequence is 15 residues long. Trimming shortened V by 1 base and J by 2 bases, and 12 bases separated the two germline ends.

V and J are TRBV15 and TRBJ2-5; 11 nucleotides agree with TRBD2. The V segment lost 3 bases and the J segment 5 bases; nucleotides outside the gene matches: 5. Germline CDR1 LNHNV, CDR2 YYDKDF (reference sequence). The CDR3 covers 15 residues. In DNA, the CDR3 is TGTGCCACCAGCAGGATAGCGGGGGGGCGGGAGACCCAGTACTTC. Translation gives CATSRIAGGRETQYF.

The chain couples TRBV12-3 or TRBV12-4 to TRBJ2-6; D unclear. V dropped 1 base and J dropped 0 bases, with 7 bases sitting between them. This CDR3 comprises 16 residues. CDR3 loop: CASSLEVHSGANVLTF. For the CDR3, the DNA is TGTGCCAGCAGTTTAGAAGTTCACTCTGGGGCCAACGTCCTGACTTTC.

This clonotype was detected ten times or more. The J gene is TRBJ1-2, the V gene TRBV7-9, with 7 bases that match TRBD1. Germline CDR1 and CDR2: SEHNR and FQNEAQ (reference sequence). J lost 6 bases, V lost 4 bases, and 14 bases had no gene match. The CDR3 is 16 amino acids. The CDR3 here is CASSSHGRGLGNGYTF. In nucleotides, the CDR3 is TGTGCCAGCAGCTCCCATGGCAGGGGGTTAGGTAATGGCTACACCTTC.

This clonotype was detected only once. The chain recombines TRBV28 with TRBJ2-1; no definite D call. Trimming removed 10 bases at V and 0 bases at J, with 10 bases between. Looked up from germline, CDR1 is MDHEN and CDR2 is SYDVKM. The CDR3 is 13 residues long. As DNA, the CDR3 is TGTGCCACCACATGGAGCTCCTACAATGAGCAGTTCTTC. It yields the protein CATTWSSYNEQFF.

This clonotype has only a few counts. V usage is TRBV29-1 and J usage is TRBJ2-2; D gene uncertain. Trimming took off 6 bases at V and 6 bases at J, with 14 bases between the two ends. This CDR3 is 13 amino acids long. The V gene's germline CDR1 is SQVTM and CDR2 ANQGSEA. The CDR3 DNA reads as TGCAGCGTGAGGATCAGTATAGCCGGGGAGCTGTTTTTT. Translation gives CSVRISIAGELFF.

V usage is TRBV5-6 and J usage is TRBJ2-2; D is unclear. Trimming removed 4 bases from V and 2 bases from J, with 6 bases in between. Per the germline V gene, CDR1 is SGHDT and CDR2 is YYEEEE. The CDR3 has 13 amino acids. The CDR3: CASSPPNTGELFF. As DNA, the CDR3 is TGTGCCAGCAGCCCGCCCAACACCGGGGAGCTGTTTTTT.

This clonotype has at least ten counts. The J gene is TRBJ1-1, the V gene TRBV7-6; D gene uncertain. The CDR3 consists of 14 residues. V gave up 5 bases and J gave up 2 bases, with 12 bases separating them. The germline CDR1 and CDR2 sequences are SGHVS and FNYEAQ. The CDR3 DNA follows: TGTGCCAGCAGCCAGGAGGAGAGTAACACTGAAGCTTTCTTT. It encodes CASSQEESNTEAFF.

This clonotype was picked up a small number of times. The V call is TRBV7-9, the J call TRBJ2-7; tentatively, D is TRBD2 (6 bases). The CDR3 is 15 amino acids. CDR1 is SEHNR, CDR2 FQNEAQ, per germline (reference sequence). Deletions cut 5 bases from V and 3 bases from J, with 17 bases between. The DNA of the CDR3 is TGTGCCAGCAGCCCAACCGGGACTCTACACTACGAGCAGTACTTC. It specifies CASSPTGTLHYEQYF.